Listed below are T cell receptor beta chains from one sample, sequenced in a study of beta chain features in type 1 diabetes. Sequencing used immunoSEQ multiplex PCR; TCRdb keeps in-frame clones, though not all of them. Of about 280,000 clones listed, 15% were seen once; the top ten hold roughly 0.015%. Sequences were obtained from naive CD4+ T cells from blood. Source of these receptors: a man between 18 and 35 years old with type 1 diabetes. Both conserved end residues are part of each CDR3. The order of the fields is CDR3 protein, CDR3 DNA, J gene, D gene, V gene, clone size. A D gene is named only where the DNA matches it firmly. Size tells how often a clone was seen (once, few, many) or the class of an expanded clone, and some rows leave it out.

CASSLLVGEDTQYF TGTGCCAGCAGTTTGCTTGTGGGCGAGGATACGCAGTATTTT TRBJ2-3 - TRBV27 -
CASSIPVINYGYTF TGTGCCAGCAGCATTCCAGTGATTAACTATGGCTACACCTTC TRBJ1-2 - TRBV28 -
CASSFLDRGASGANVLTF TGCGCCAGCAGCTTTCTAGACAGGGGGGCCTCTGGGGCCAACGTCCTGACTTTC TRBJ2-6 TRBD1 TRBV5-1 -
CAWTFTNYGYTF TGTGCCTGGACTTTTACTAACTATGGCTACACCTTC TRBJ1-2 - TRBV30 few
CASGSTTNEPGSEAFF TGCGCCAGCGGGTCCACCACTAATGAACCGGGATCTGAAGCTTTCTTT TRBJ1-1 - TRBV4-1 -
CASGGSGANVLTF TGTGCCAGCGGGGGGTCTGGGGCCAACGTCCTGACTTTC TRBJ2-6 - TRBV7-2 -
CASSLAGQGANEQFF TGCGCCAGCAGCTTGGCGGGACAGGGGGCTAATGAGCAGTTCTTC TRBJ2-1 TRBD1 TRBV5-1 few
CASSRGQGGPYEQYF TGTGCCAGCAGCCGTGGACAGGGAGGTCCCTACGAGCAGTACTTC TRBJ2-7 TRBD1 TRBV7-2 -
CASSPGAGTEQFF TGTGCCAGCTCACCCGGGGCGGGAACTGAGCAGTTCTTC TRBJ2-1 - TRBV18 -
CASSPVAGGTYGYTF TGTGCCAGCTCACCAGTTGCAGGGGGGACCTATGGCTACACCTTC TRBJ1-2 TRBD1 TRBV18 -
CASSQVQEDTQYF TGCGCCAGCAGCCAAGTACAGGAGGATACGCAGTATTTT TRBJ2-3 - TRBV4-3 few
CASSDRVTGELFF TGTGCCAGCAGCGACAGGGTCACCGGGGAGCTGTTTTTT TRBJ2-2 TRBD1 TRBV2 -
CASSRPTGVSYNEQFF TGTGCCAGCAGTCGACCGACAGGAGTCTCCTACAATGAGCAGTTCTTC TRBJ2-1 - TRBV6-6 -
CSVGAGQNTDTQYF TGCAGCGTTGGCGCTGGACAGAACACAGATACGCAGTATTTT TRBJ2-3 - TRBV29-1 -
CASSPVEGTAPLHF TGCGCCAGCAGCCCAGTGGAGGGTACGGCACCCCTCCACTTT TRBJ1-6 - TRBV5-1 few
CASSLPVGNGYTF TGTGCCAGCAGCTTGCCAGTTGGCAATGGCTACACCTTC TRBJ1-2 - TRBV7-9 few
CASSLAPIPGAAFF TGTGCCAGCAGCTTGGCACCAATTCCAGGGGCAGCTTTCTTT TRBJ1-1 - TRBV5-6 -
CASSLVQRVEETQYF TGCGCCAGCAGCTTGGTGCAGAGGGTGGAAGAGACCCAGTACTTC TRBJ2-5 - TRBV5-1 -
CASSLTSGGAVETQYF TGTGCCAGCAGTCTCACTAGCGGGGGGGCCGTAGAGACCCAGTACTTC TRBJ2-5 TRBD2 TRBV11-2 few
CASSLTGGTEAFF TGTGCCAGCAGCTTGACAGGGGGGACTGAAGCTTTCTTT TRBJ1-1 TRBD1 TRBV7-2 -
CASSSGTSGGANHGYEQYF TGCGCCAGCAGCTCCGGGACTAGCGGGGGGGCCAATCATGGCTACGAGCAGTACTTC TRBJ2-7 TRBD2 TRBV5-1 -
CASSLSPGLASNEQFF TGTGCCAGCAGCTTAAGTCCGGGACTAGCGTCCAATGAGCAGTTCTTC TRBJ2-1 TRBD2 TRBV11-2 -
CASRLLTGRKTQYF TGTGCCAGCAGGTTACTGACAGGGAGAAAGACCCAGTACTTC TRBJ2-5 TRBD1 TRBV27 -
CASSRTTSGSRTF TGTGCCAGCAGCCGTACGACTAGCGGATCCCGGACTTTT TRBJ2-3 TRBD2 TRBV28 -
CASSVRGQGGGELFF TGTGCCAGCAGCGTGAGGGGACAGGGAGGAGGGGAGCTGTTTTTT TRBJ2-2 TRBD1 TRBV9 few
CASSPDEKLFF TGTGCCAGCAGCCCCGATGAAAAACTGTTTTTT TRBJ1-4 - TRBV7-9 -
CASSFRVSTDTQYF TGTGCCAGCAGTTTCCGGGTGAGCACAGATACGCAGTATTTT TRBJ2-3 - TRBV5-4 -
CASSRDRGYEQYF TGTGCCAGCAGTCGGGACCGGGGGTACGAGCAGTACTTC TRBJ2-7 - TRBV6-1 few
CASSLSRAGAETQYF TGTGCCAGCAGCTTGAGCAGGGCGGGGGCAGAGACCCAGTACTTC TRBJ2-5 - TRBV5-4 few
CASSGGPGRETYEQYF TGTGCCAGCAGTGGTGGTCCCGGACGGGAAACCTACGAGCAGTACTTC TRBJ2-7 - TRBV6-1 few
CAWSRETNTGELFF TGTGCCTGGAGCCGGGAAACGAACACCGGGGAGCTGTTTTTT TRBJ2-2 - TRBV30 few
CASSSRAEAFF TGTGCCAGCAGTTCGCGGGCTGAAGCTTTCTTT TRBJ1-1 - TRBV28 few
CASRAAQETQYF TGTGCCAGCAGGGCGGCCCAAGAGACCCAGTACTTC TRBJ2-5 - TRBV28 few
CASSLAPSGERETQYF TGTGCCAGCAGCTTAGCCCCCTCAGGGGAGAGAGAGACCCAGTACTTC TRBJ2-5 - TRBV7-2 once
CSVGGSSRGPDTQYF TGCAGCGTTGGGGGGTCCTCCAGGGGACCAGATACGCAGTATTTT TRBJ2-3 - TRBV29-1 -
CASSPGGTDTQYF TGTGCCAGCTCACCGGGGGGGACAGATACGCAGTATTTT TRBJ2-3 TRBD2 TRBV18 few
CAISESKRGSTGELFF TGTGCCATCAGTGAGTCCAAGCGGGGGAGCACCGGGGAGCTGTTTTTT TRBJ2-2 TRBD2 TRBV10-3 few
CSASVYYGYTF TGCAGTGCTAGCGTGTACTATGGCTACACCTTC TRBJ1-2 - TRBV20-1 few
CASSLEGQGAVWEQFF TGCGCCAGCAGCTTGGAGGGACAGGGGGCGGTATGGGAGCAGTTCTTC TRBJ2-1 TRBD1 TRBV5-1 few
CASSLWAGKITGELFF TGTGCCAGCAGCTTATGGGCAGGGAAGATCACCGGGGAGCTGTTTTTT TRBJ2-2 - TRBV7-9 -